The 3 T cell receptor beta chains below all came from one sample that was sequenced in a study of blood T cell repertoires in COVID-19. The method was immunoSEQ multiplex PCR; TCRdb's version includes in-frame clones alone and lacks a portion of them. The sample holds 250,000 to 300,000 clones, around 80% seen once. Sequencing input: PBMCs or T cells enriched from blood (not recorded which). The receptors originated from a man in his forties who had been exposed to COVID-19.

This clone was seen more than once but under ten times. The V gene is TRBV15, the J gene TRBJ1-4, with D unclear. This CDR3 has 13 residues. Germline-derived CDR1 and CDR2 are LNHNV and YYDKDF (reference sequence). V lost 5 bases and J 5 bases, leaving 9 bases between the germline ends. CDR3 DNA sequence: TGTGCCACCAGCCGAACAGAGAATGAAAAACTGTTTTTT. Translation gives CATSRTENEKLFF. Using reference TRBV15 and TRBJ1-4 for the parts outside the CDR3, the full variable domain is DAMVIQNPRYQVTQFGKPVTLSCSQTLNHNVMYWYQQKSSQAPKLLFHYYDKDFNNEADTPDNFQSRRPNTSFCFLDIRSPGLGDTAMYLCATSRTENEKLFFGSGTQLSVL.

This chain joins TRBV7-6 and TRBJ1-6; no clear D. Per the germline V gene, CDR1 is SGHVS and CDR2 is FNYEAQ. CDR3 length: 14 residues. The V end lost 1 base, the J end lost 7 bases, and 8 bases lay between the germline ends. CDR3 region: CASSLEQVNSPLHF. The CDR3 coding sequence is TGTGCCAGCAGCTTAGAGCAAGTCAATTCACCCCTCCACTTT.

The rearrangement links TRBV5-4 to TRBJ2-5, with TRBD1 as a possible D gene (6 bases). CDR3 length: 17 amino acids. Trimming cost V 4 bases and J 4 bases, with 23 bases left between them. In germline, CDR1 is SGHNT, CDR2 YYREEE (reference sequence). CDR3 amino acids: CASSPTGGAATGETQYF. The CDR3 DNA follows: TGTGCCAGCAGCCCAACAGGCGGAGCGGCGACAGGAGAGACCCAGTACTTC.